What follows describes a single T cell receptor (beta chain). This clone has only a few counts. Its target antigen remains unknown. There are no base qualities to consult, and no much larger clone falls within one base. The CDR3 regions of human TCRbeta chains were analyzed by immunosequencing. From the authors' description of their analysis: TCRs in the repertoires were compared against a reference library of SARS-CoV-2-specific TCRs that had been generated with the MIRA antigen-specificity platform. Breadth was defined as the fraction of unique TCRs that were SARS-CoV-2-associated, and depth was defined as the fraction of total T cells that were SARS-CoV-2-associated. Using the MIRA data, every spike-specific TCR was mapped to the spike region that the TCR reacted to and assigned to either a CD4 or a CD8 class. Log10-transformed breadth and depth values were compared by one-way ANOVA with Sidak's multiple comparisons tests. Not all clones reach the TCRdb copy of this immuneACCESS table, which keeps in-frame sequences only. Checked studies attribute under half of the gap to unresolved V genes and leave the rest unexplained. That table supplies the V and J calls and clone size; D and trimming were determined from the DNA. The sample table contains approximately 150,000 clones; only one count was recorded for 90% of them. Approximately 3% of the sample lies in the top ten.

This sample stems from a study of T cell responses to AZD1222 COVID-19 vaccine (dated by TCRdb to about 2021). For the study in its entirety: AZD1222 recipients with second doses at about 4 weeks or about 12 weeks were pooled, because spike-specific TCR depth and breadth did not differ between schedules. TCR sequencing was performed for 230 to 250 trial participants, of whom approximately 200 were given two doses of AZD1222 and approximately 25 were given two doses of MenACWY control vaccine. Trial participants were enrolled into age subgroups of 18-55, 56-69 and 70-plus years, which contained about 150, 27 and 61 TCR-sequenced participants, respectively.

CDR1 and CDR2 are read off the germline V gene (reference sequence) as SEHNR and FQNEAQ. The CDR3 runs 15 amino acids, cysteine and phenylalanine included. The entry retains the CDR3 DNA only, 45 bases that are in frame from base 1. V is reduced by 5 bases and J by 5 bases, leaving a spacing of 15 bases between them. The paper as a whole reports these results and caveats: The vaccine-associated CD4 TCRs covered the entire spike protein, and the dominant responses fell in regions 160-218 and 743-854. Conclusions about previously exposed vaccinees are limited because only six or seven AZD1222 recipients were SARS-CoV-2 seropositive at baseline. Spike-specific TCR breadth and depth rose significantly after two AZD1222 doses compared with day 0 and with MenACWY recipients. Reportedly, almost half of the unique spike-specific TCRs recognized epitopes lying outside the regions that are mutated in the B.1.351 and B.1.1.7 variants. Most participants were white British and females outnumbered males, and the authors suggested that clonal diversity may have been underestimated. No day 14 peak-response samples were available, so repertoires were characterized only after the peak T cell response. The 56-69-year group was small, and its depth increase did not reach significance, likely because of low power.

In the paper's terms, the time point label means: baseline before first vaccination. Vaccinee samples were obtained from the UK trials COV001 and COV002, which included a single-blind randomized controlled phase 2/3 trial of AZD1222 (ChAdOx1 nCoV-19) in healthy adults. For TCRbeta chain sequencing, PBMC samples from trial participants were taken at day 0 and at day 28 after the second dose. The chain is encoded by TRBV7-9 joined to TRBJ1-4; matching of 5 bases hints at TRBD1 as the D gene. Sample: peripheral blood, taken on day 0 of AZD1222 vaccination. The origin of this receptor is an adult in good health. DNA sequence: TGTGCCAGCAGCCAAGGGGCCGGTCCAAATGAAAAACTGTTTTTT. Its protein reads: CASSQGAGPNEKLFF.